One sample yielded the 8 T cell receptor beta chains listed below, sequenced in a study of T cells in localized non-small cell lung cancer. Profiling relied on immunoSEQ multiplex PCR, and the TCRdb table lists in-frame clones only, not all of them. There are 35,000 to 40,000 clones in the sample; around nine tenths occur only once, and more than 5.5% lies in the top ten. The starting material was peripheral blood, obtained before any cancer treatment. All receptors derive from a female donor older than 55 with stage I lung adenocarcinoma.

The rearrangement joins TRBV7-8 to TRBJ1-1, with 9 bases matching TRBD1. V lost 0 bases and J lost 6; bases outside the gene matches: 26. Germline-derived CDR1 and CDR2 are SGHVS and FQNEAQ. The CDR3 runs 22 residues. CDR3 in DNA: TGTGCCAGCAGCTTAGCACCCAGAACAATCGTCCCGGGACAGGGAACGAGGGCTGAAGCTTTCTTT. Translated: CASSLAPRTIVPGQGTRAEAFF.

V and J are TRBV9 and TRBJ1-6; D remains unclear. V was pared by 3 bases and J by 10 bases, with 23 bases between. Germline CDR1 is SGDLS and CDR2 is YYNGEE. The CDR3 is 17 residues long. In nucleotides, the CDR3 is TGTGCCAGCAGCGGAGGACCGGGCCCAAGGGAAGACTCACCCCTCCACTTT. Translated, it gives CASSGGPGPREDSPLHF.

The rearrangement joins TRBV6-1 to TRBJ2-2; D gene unclear. This CDR3 is 13 amino acids long. Germline V gives CDR1 MNHNS, CDR2 SASEGT. Trimming removed 3 bases from V and 1 base from J, with 3 bases in between. The CDR3 nucleotides read TGTGCCAGCAGTGACAGGAACACCGGGGAGCTGTTTTTT. This sequence encodes CASSDRNTGELFF.

This chain links TRBV9 with TRBJ1-2; weak D call: TRBD1 (5 bases). V gave up 2 bases and J gave up 3 bases, with 11 bases separating them. The CDR3 covers 14 residues. The germline V gene has CDR1 SGDLS and CDR2 YYNGEE. The CDR3 is CASSVGGLDYGYTF. The CDR3 DNA is TGTGCCAGCAGCGTCGGGGGTTTGGACTATGGCTACACCTTC. The full variable domain, in which reference TRBV9 and TRBJ1-2 provide the parts outside the CDR3, is DSGVTQTPKHLITATGQRVTLRCSPRSGDLSVYWYQQSLDQGLQFLIQYYNGEERAKGNILERFSAQQFPDLHSELNLSSLELGDSALYFCASSVGGLDYGYTFGSGTRLTVV.

The V call is TRBV5-4, the J call TRBJ2-7, with a possible D match to TRBD1 (5 bases). This CDR3 spans 12 amino acids. V lost 2 bases to trimming and J lost 6 bases, with 9 bases between them. The germline V gene has CDR1 SGHNT and CDR2 YYREEE (reference sequence). The chain's CDR3 is CASSFQGTEQYV. The CDR3 DNA reads TGTGCCAGCAGCTTCCAGGGTACCGAGCAGTACGTC.

The chain uses TRBV7-2 and TRBJ2-2; D is undetermined. This CDR3 is built from 12 residues. The V and J ends lost 6 bases and 9 bases respectively, with 11 bases between them. Per the germline V gene, CDR1 is SGHTA and CDR2 is FQGNSA. The CDR3 DNA is TGTGCCAGCAGACCTCGACCTCGGGAGCTGTTTTTT. It is translated as CASRPRPRELFF.

The V gene is TRBV15, the J gene TRBJ1-2; no definite D call. The CDR3 sequence is 13 residues long. The V and J ends lost 1 base and 6 bases respectively, with 9 bases between them. Germline assignment: CDR1 LNHNV and CDR2 YYDKDF (reference sequence). CDR3 residues: CATSRVSGNGYTF. The CDR3 coding sequence is TGTGCCACCAGCAGAGTTTCGGGGAATGGCTACACCTTC. The variable domain in full, with the rest retrieved from reference TRBV15 and TRBJ1-2, is DAMVIQNPRYQVTQFGKPVTLSCSQTLNHNVMYWYQQKSSQAPKLLFHYYDKDFNNEADTPDNFQSRRPNTSFCFLDIRSPGLGDTAMYLCATSRVSGNGYTFGSGTRLTVV.

The chain links TRBV18 to TRBJ1-4; no reliable D call. Germline CDR1 KGHSH, CDR2 LQKENI. The CDR3 loop spans 16 amino acids. V was cut by 3 bases and J by 3 bases, with 14 bases left in between. DNA for the CDR3: TGTGCCAGCTCACCTTTCTCCATTGACTCTAATGAAAAACTGTTTTTT. Protein: CASSPFSIDSNEKLFF.